These 27 T cell receptor beta chains originate from one sample sequenced in a study of early T cells in non-severe SARS-CoV-2 infection. TCRdb analysed the 5' RACE reads with MiXCR anew, one entry per CDR3 protein. The sample carries tens of thousands of distinct CDR3 sequences, about 7% recorded once. Sample: whole blood. The receptors come from an adult who was a healthcare worker with PCR-confirmed SARS-CoV-2 infection or an uninfected control (not recorded which).

In this sample, this clonotype turned up many times. The rearrangement uses TRBV24-1 and TRBJ2-2; 9 bases fit TRBD1. Unmatched junction bases numbered 4, after V lost 9 bases and J lost 3 bases. The CDR3 is made up of 14 amino acids. CDR1 KGHDR and CDR2 SFDVKD come from the germline V gene. The CDR3 bases are TGTGCCACCGGGAGGACAGGGGACACCGGGGAGCTGTTTTTT. This translates into CATGRTGDTGELFF.

The V call is TRBV7-2, the J call TRBJ2-3; D gene ambiguous. Germline V gene lookup returns CDR1 SGHTA and CDR2 FQGNSA. CDR3 length equals 13 residues. V shed 5 bases and J shed 6 bases, with 12 bases lying between them. In DNA, the CDR3 is TGTGCCAGCAGCCGTACCCCGCAGGATACGCAGTATTTT. It specifies CASSRTPQDTQYF.

This clonotype was counted only a few times. The chain has TRBV24-1 and TRBJ2-3; D is possibly TRBD1 or TRBD2 (5 bases each). The CDR3 consists of 13 residues. Germline V gives CDR1 KGHDR, CDR2 SFDVKD. V was cut by 9 bases and J by 1 base, with 10 bases left in between. CDR3 DNA sequence: TGTGCCACCGGGAGCAGGGGCACAGATACGCAGTATTTT. Protein: CATGSRGTDTQYF.

There are many counts of this clonotype. The chain couples TRBV30 to TRBJ1-5; D is perhaps TRBD1 (5 bases). Deletions cut 2 bases from V and 1 base from J, with 12 bases between. In germline, CDR1 is GTSNPN, CDR2 SVGIG (reference sequence). The length of the CDR3 is 15 residues. Written as DNA, the CDR3 is TGTGCCTGGAGTTGGGGCAGGTGGAGCAATCAGCCCCAGCATTTT. This encodes CAWSWGRWSNQPQHF.

Note on this clonotype: This may be a read error: a much more frequent sequence differs by one nucleotide. The chain joins TRBV28 to TRBJ2-3; D unresolved. Deletions cut 4 bases from V and 2 bases from J, with 16 bases between. There are 16 residues in the CDR3. The germline CDR1 and CDR2 sequences are MDHEN and SYDVKM. In nucleotides, the CDR3 is TGTGCCAGCAGTTCCACCACCACCTCCGACACAGATACGCAGTATTTT. This translates into CASSSTTTSDTDTQYF. Based on the CDR3 plus reference TRBV28 and TRBJ2-3, the full variable domain is DVKVTQSSRYLVKRTGEKVFLECVQDMDHENMFWYRQDPGLGLRLIYFSYDVKMKEKGDIPEGYSVSREKKERFSLILESASTNQTSMYLCASSSTTTSDTDTQYFGPGTRLTVL.

This clonotype was recorded a few times. V and J are TRBV7-9 and TRBJ2-2; D remains unclear. V was shortened by 11 bases and J by 4 bases, with 14 bases between the two germline ends. Germline assignment: CDR1 SEHNR and CDR2 FQNEAQ (reference sequence). This CDR3 region has 13 residues. The CDR3 region has the DNA TGTGCCCAGTTCGAGTCGGGCACCGGGGAGCTGTTTTTT. Its translation is CAQFESGTGELFF.

This clonotype showed up just a few times. The chain uses TRBV20-1 and TRBJ1-2, with D unresolved. V shed 3 bases and J shed 6 bases, with 17 bases lying between them. Germline CDR1 reads DFQATT; CDR2 reads SNEGSKA (reference sequence). CDR3 size: 14 residues. The CDR3 DNA reads as TGCAGTGCTAGTCGGGCCAGTAACTATGATGGCTACACCTTC. It is translated as CSASRASNYDGYTF.

This chain links TRBV5-6 with TRBJ1-2, with D maybe TRBD1 (5 bases). CDR1 and CDR2 (germline): SGHDT, YYEEEE. V was shortened by 4 bases and J by 4 bases, with 14 bases between the two germline ends. This CDR3 is built from 14 residues. The DNA for the CDR3 is TGTGCCAGCAGCATTGACAGTCCGTCCTATGGCTACACCTTC. This gives the protein CASSIDSPSYGYTF.

This clonotype has only a few counts. This CDR3 is CAWSLGYEQYF. The CDR3 bases are TGTGCCTGGAGTCTCGGTTACGAGCAGTACTTC. The chain employs TRBV30 and TRBJ2-7, with D unclear. From germline, CDR1 is GTSNPN and CDR2 SVGIG (reference sequence). V lost 2 bases and J 4 bases, leaving 6 bases between the germline ends. This CDR3 contains 11 residues.

This clonotype was seen many times. The chain is built from TRBV6-5 and TRBJ2-7, with D possibly being TRBD2 (6 bases). The CDR3 totals 15 residues. CDR1 and CDR2 from the germline V gene are MNHEY and SVGAGI. V lost 2 bases and J 6 bases, leaving 17 bases between the germline ends. The CDR3 DNA sequence: TGTGCCAGCAGTTACAGGCAGGATCTGGGAGGCGAGCAGTACTTC. It yields the protein CASSYRQDLGGEQYF.

This clonotype was observed a few times. This chain joins TRBV7-6 and TRBJ2-1, with D perhaps matching TRBD1 or TRBD2 (5 bases each). The CDR3 has 16 amino acids. CDR1 is SGHVS, CDR2 FNYEAQ, per germline. Deletions cut 0 bases from V and 2 bases from J, with 11 bases between. In DNA form, the CDR3 reads TGTGCCAGCAGCTTAGCTGTTGTGGGGGCCTACAATGAGCAGTTCTTC. Amino acids: CASSLAVVGAYNEQFF. Variable domain in full (rest from reference TRBV7-6 and TRBJ2-1): GAGVSQSPRYKVTKRGQDVALRCDPISGHVSLYWYRQALGQGPEFLTYFNYEAQQDKSGLPNDRFSAERPEGSISTLTIQRTEQRDSAMYRCASSLAVVGAYNEQFFGPGTRLTVL.

This clonotype was observed many times. The chain links TRBV6-5 to TRBJ2-7, with a tentative D call TRBD2 (6 bases). Germline CDR1 reads MNHEY; CDR2 reads SVGAGI. Between the trimmed V and J ends, which lost 0 bases and 3 bases, there was a span of 9 bases. The CDR3 loop spans 14 amino acids. The CDR3 is CASSYSEGGYEQYF. The CDR3 DNA reads TGTGCCAGCAGTTACTCGGAGGGAGGCTACGAGCAGTACTTC.

This clonotype was seen a handful of times. The J gene is TRBJ1-1, the V gene TRBV10-2, with D unclear. The V gene's germline CDR1 is WSHSY and CDR2 SAAADI. The CDR3 runs 14 residues. V was cut by 6 bases and J by 3 bases, with 14 bases left in between. The chain's CDR3 is CASRGSMWDTEAFF. DNA for the CDR3: TGCGCCAGCAGAGGAAGTATGTGGGACACTGAAGCTTTCTTT.

J is TRBJ1-1 and V is TRBV4-3; TRBD1 matches at 7 bases. Germline CDR1 reads LGHNA; CDR2 reads YSLEER. V was pared by 4 bases and J by 2 bases, with 7 bases of the junction left unmatched. The CDR3 loop spans 15 amino acids. The DNA of the CDR3 is TGCGCCAGCAGCCCCGAACAGGGGATCAACACTGAAGCTTTCTTT. Translation: CASSPEQGINTEAFF.

Many counts were recorded for this clonotype. The V and J genes are TRBV10-1 and TRBJ1-3; no firm D call. CDR3 length: 16 amino acids. Germline V CDR1 and CDR2: WNHNN, SYGVQD (reference sequence). Trimming removed 4 bases at V and 0 bases at J, with 13 bases between. The CDR3 nucleotides read TGCGCCAGCAGTGTAACAGCGACCAACTCTGGAAACACCATATATTTT. Protein: CASSVTATNSGNTIYF.

In its sample, this clonotype was seen a few times. The chain couples TRBV6-5 to TRBJ1-5; D perhaps matches TRBD1 (6 bases). This CDR3 spans 15 amino acids. V dropped 2 bases and J dropped 1 base, with 9 bases sitting between them. The germline V gene has CDR1 MNHEY and CDR2 SVGAGI. DNA for the CDR3: TGTGCCAGCAGTTACGCCCAGGGGAGCAATCAGCCCCAGCATTTT. Its protein is CASSYAQGSNQPQHF.

The chain joins TRBV6-6 to TRBJ2-5; D gene ambiguous. V was cut by 6 bases and J by 1 base, with 9 bases left in between. Per germline, CDR1 MNHNY and CDR2 SVGAGI (reference sequence). The CDR3 has 13 residues. CDR3 nucleotide sequence: TGTGCCAGCAGGAGAGGTTTCCAAGAGACCCAGTACTTC. Translated: CASRRGFQETQYF.

The sample holds many counts of this clonotype. The J gene is TRBJ2-6, the V gene TRBV6-2 or TRBV6-3, with D unclear. Trimming removed 4 bases from V and 1 base from J, with 8 bases in between. Germline V gene sequence: CDR1 MNHEY, CDR2 SVGEGT. The CDR3 is 15 amino acids. CDR3 region: CASSFRDSGANVLTF. The CDR3 bases are TGTGCCAGCAGTTTCCGCGATTCTGGGGCCAACGTCCTGACTTTC.

The V and J genes are TRBV6-2 or TRBV6-3 and TRBJ1-1; tentative D call: TRBD1 (5 bases). The length of the CDR3 is 13 residues. Germline lookup yields CDR1 MNHEY and CDR2 SVGEGT. The V end lost 7 bases, the J end lost 1 base, and 10 bases lay between the germline ends. The CDR3 region is CASNRDWNTEAFF. CDR3 bases: TGTGCCAGCAATCGGGACTGGAACACTGAAGCTTTCTTT.

This clonotype was counted between two and nine times. The V gene is TRBV9, the J gene TRBJ2-7; D might be TRBD1 (6 bases). This CDR3 spans 15 amino acids. Germline V CDR1 and CDR2: SGDLS, YYNGEE. Trimming shortened V by 0 bases and J by 5 bases, and 15 bases separated the two germline ends. CDR3 coding DNA: TGTGCCAGCAGCGTAGCACAGGGATATGAGCACGAGCAGTACTTC. It codes for CASSVAQGYEHEQYF.

This clonotype was seen many times. This rearrangement joins TRBV5-1 to TRBJ2-5, with TRBD2 matching over 11 bases. The CDR3 length is 15 residues. The J segment lost 1 base and the V segment lost 1 base, leaving 0 bases of the junction unmatched. Germline loops: CDR1 SGHRS, CDR2 YFSETQ. The CDR3 nucleotides read TGCGCCAGCAGCTTGACTAGCGGGGGCCAAGAGACCCAGTACTTC. This encodes CASSLTSGGQETQYF.

The rearrangement uses TRBV7-2 and TRBJ2-1, with TRBD2 matching over 8 bases. The V segment lost 5 bases and the J segment 0 bases; nucleotides outside the gene matches: 3. CDR3 size: 15 residues. CDR1 and CDR2 from the germline V gene are SGHTA and FQGNSA. CDR3 coding DNA: TGTGCCAGCAGCAGAAGCGGGAGCTCCTACAATGAGCAGTTCTTC. Amino acids: CASSRSGSSYNEQFF.

This clonotype has only a few counts. The chain links TRBV12-3 or TRBV12-4 to TRBJ2-3, with a weak D call TRBD1 (6 bases). This CDR3 contains 14 residues. V lost 8 bases and J lost 0, with 12 bases in between. CDR3 sequence reads: CASSDRSSTDTQYF. The CDR3 DNA reads as TGTGCCAGCTCCGACAGGAGCAGCACAGATACGCAGTATTTT.

This clonotype was seen at least ten times. CDR3 amino acids: CASSSDRTPYSNQPQHF. CDR3 DNA sequence: TGTGCCAGCAGCTCAGACCGGACACCTTATAGCAATCAGCCCCAGCATTTT. V is TRBV7-9 and J is TRBJ1-5; D is perhaps TRBD1 (5 bases). The CDR3 is 17 amino acids. Trimming left V 4 bases short and J 0 bases short, with 16 bases between. Germline V gene lookup returns CDR1 SEHNR and CDR2 FQNEAQ (reference sequence).

The J gene is TRBJ1-3, the V gene TRBV30; D remains ambiguous. CDR3 size: 13 residues. V gave up 3 bases and J gave up 3 bases, with 9 bases separating them. Germline V gene data show CDR1 as GTSNPN and CDR2 as SVGIG (reference sequence). CDR3: CAWSGSFGNTIYF. In DNA, the CDR3 is TGTGCCTGGAGCGGGTCTTTTGGAAACACCATATATTTT.

This clonotype was recorded at least ten times. The rearrangement joins TRBV20-1 to TRBJ1-6; 8 bases match TRBD1. The germline CDR1 and CDR2 sequences are DFQATT and SNEGSKA (reference sequence). This CDR3 contains 14 residues. V shed 3 bases, J shed 8 bases, and the junction held 6 bases outside the gene matches. This CDR3 is CSASRGQGDSPLHF. DNA for the CDR3: TGCAGTGCTAGCCGAGGACAGGGTGATTCACCCCTCCACTTT.

The chain carries TRBV4-2 and TRBJ1-2; tentatively, D is TRBD1 (6 bases). The CDR3 loop spans 15 amino acids. The germline V gene encodes CDR1 LGHNA and CDR2 YNFKEQ. Trimming left V 6 bases short and J 0 bases short, with 14 bases between. The CDR3 nucleotides read TGTGCCAGCAGTACAGGGATCTCGGCTAACTATGGCTACACCTTC. Residues: CASSTGISANYGYTF.